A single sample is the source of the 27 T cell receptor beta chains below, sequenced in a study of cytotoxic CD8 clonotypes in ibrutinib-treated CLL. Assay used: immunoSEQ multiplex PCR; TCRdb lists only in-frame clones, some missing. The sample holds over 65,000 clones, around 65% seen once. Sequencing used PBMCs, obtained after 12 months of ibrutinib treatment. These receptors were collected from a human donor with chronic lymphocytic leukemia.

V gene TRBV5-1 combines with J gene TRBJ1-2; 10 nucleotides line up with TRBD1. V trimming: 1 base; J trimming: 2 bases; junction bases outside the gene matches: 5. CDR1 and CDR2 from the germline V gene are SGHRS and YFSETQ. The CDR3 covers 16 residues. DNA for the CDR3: TGCGCCAGCAGCTTGTATTCGGGACAGGGGAACTATGGCTACACCTTC. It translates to CASSLYSGQGNYGYTF.

CDR3 protein: CASSQASLAGKRHTQYF. Here the CDR3 DNA reads TGTGCCAGCAGCCAAGCAAGTCTAGCGGGGAAGAGACATACGCAGTATTTT. This chain links TRBV14 with TRBJ2-3; 9 bases agree with TRBD2. CDR1 and CDR2 (germline): SGHDN, FVKESK. After removal of 1 base from V and 7 bases from J, the junction contained 12 bases not matched to a gene. The CDR3 consists of 17 residues.

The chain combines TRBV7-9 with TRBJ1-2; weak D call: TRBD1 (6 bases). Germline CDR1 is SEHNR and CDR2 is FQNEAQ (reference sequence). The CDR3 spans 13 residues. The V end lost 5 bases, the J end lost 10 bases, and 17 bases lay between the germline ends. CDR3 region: CASSTLGTLHYTF. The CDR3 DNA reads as TGTGCCAGCAGCACCCTGGGGACATTACACTACACCTTC.

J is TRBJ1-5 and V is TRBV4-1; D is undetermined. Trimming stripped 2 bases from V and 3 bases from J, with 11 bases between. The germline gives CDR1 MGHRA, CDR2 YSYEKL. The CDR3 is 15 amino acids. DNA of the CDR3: TGCGCCAGCAGCCAACTGAGCGATTTCAATCAGCCCCAGCATTTT. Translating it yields CASSQLSDFNQPQHF.

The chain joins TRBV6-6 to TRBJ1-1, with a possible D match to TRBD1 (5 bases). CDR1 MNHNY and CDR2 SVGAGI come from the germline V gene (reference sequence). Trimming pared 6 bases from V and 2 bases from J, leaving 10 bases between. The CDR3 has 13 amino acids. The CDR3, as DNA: TGTGCCAGCAGGTCGCAGGGTAACACTGAAGCTTTCTTT. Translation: CASRSQGNTEAFF.

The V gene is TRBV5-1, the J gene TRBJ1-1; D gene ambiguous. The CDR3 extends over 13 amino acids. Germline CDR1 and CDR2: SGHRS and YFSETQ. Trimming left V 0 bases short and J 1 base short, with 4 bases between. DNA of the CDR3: TGCGCCAGCAGCTTGGATCCGAACACTGAAGCTTTCTTT. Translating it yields CASSLDPNTEAFF.

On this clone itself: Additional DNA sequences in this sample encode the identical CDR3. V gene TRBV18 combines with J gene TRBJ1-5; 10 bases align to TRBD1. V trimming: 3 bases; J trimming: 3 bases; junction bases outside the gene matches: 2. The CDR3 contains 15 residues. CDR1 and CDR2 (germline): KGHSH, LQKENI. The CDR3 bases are TGTGCCAGCTCACCCGGGACAGGGGCCAATCAGCCCCAGCATTTT. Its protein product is CASSPGTGANQPQHF. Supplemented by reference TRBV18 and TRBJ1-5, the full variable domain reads NAGVMQNPRHLVRRRGQEARLRCSPMKGHSHVYWYRQLPEEGLKFMVYLQKENIIDESGMPKERFSAEFPKEGPSILRIQQVVRGDSAAYFCASSPGTGANQPQHFGDGTRLSIL.

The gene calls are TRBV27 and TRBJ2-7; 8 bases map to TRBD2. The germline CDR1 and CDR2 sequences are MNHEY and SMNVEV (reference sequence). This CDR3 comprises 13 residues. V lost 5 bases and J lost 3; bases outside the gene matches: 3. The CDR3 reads CASSRGGLYEQYF. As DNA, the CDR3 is TGTGCCAGCAGTCGGGGGGGACTCTACGAGCAGTACTTC.

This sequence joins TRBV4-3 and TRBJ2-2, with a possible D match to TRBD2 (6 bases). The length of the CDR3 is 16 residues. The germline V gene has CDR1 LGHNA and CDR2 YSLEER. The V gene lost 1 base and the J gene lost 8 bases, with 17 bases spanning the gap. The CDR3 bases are TGCGCCAGCAGCCAAGTCCCATCGGGAGCGGGTGGGGAGCTGTTTTTT. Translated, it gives CASSQVPSGAGGELFF.

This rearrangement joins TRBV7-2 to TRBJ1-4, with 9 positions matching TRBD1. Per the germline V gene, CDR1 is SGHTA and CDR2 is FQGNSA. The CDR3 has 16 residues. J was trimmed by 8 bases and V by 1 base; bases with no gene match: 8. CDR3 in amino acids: CASSLDRGRVWEKLFF. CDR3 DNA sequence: TGTGCCAGCAGCTTAGACAGGGGGCGCGTTTGGGAAAAACTGTTTTTT. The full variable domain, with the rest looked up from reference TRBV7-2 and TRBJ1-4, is GAGVSQSPSNKVTEKGKDVELRCDPISGHTALYWYRQSLGQGLEFLIYFQGNSAPDKSGLPSDRFSAERTGGSVSTLTIQRTQQEDSAVYLCASSLDRGRVWEKLFFGSGTQLSVL.

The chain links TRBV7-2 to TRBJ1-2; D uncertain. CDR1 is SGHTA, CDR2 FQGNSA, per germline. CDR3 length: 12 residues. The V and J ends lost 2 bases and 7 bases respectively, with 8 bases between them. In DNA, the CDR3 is TGTGCCAGCAGCTTAAACCCCCGTGGCTACACCTTC. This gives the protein CASSLNPRGYTF.

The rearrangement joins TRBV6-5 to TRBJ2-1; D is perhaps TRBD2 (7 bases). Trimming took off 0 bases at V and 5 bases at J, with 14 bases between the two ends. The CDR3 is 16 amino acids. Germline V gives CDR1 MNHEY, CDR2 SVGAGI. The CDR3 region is CASSYSGGGADNEQFF. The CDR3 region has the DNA TGTGCCAGCAGTTACTCGGGAGGGGGGGCGGACAATGAGCAGTTCTTC.

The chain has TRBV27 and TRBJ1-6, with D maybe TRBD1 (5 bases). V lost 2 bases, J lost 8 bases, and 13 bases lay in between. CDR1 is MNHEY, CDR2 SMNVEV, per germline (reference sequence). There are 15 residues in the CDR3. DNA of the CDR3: TGTGCCAGCAGTTTACGACAGCCGAATTATTCACCCCTCCACTTT. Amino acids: CASSLRQPNYSPLHF.

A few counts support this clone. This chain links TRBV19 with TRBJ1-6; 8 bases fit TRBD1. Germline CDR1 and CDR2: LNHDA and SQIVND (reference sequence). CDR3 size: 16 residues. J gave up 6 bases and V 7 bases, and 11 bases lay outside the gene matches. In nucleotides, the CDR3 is TGTGCCAGTATCGCATCAACAGGGGGGAGTAATTCACCCCTCCACTTT. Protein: CASIASTGGSNSPLHF.

This CDR3 reads CASSPGTGNTEAFF. CDR3 DNA sequence: TGCGCCAGCAGTCCCGGGACAGGGAACACTGAAGCTTTCTTT. This chain joins TRBV5-1 and TRBJ1-1; 8 bases align to TRBD1. This CDR3 comprises 14 residues. Trimming removed 5 bases from V and 1 base from J; junction bases left unmatched: 4. From germline, CDR1 is SGHRS and CDR2 YFSETQ.

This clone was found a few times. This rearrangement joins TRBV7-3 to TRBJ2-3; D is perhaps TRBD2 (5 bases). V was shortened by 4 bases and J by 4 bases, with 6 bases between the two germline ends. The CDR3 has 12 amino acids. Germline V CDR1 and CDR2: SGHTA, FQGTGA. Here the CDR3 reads CASSSGADTQYF. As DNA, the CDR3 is TGTGCCAGCAGCTCCGGGGCAGATACGCAGTATTTT.

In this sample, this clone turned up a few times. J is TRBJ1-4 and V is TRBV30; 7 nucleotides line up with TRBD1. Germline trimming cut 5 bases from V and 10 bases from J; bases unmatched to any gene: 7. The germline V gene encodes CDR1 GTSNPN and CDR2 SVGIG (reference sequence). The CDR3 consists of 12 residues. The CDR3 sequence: CAWSLTGRKLFF. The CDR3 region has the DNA TGTGCCTGGTCGCTGACAGGGAGAAAACTGTTTTTT.

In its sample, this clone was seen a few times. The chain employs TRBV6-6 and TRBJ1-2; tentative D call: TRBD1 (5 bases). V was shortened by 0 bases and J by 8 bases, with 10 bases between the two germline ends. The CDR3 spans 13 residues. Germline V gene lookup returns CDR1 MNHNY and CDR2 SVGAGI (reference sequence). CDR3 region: CASSYSGEGGYTF. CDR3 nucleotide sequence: TGTGCCAGCAGTTACTCAGGGGAGGGAGGCTACACCTTC.

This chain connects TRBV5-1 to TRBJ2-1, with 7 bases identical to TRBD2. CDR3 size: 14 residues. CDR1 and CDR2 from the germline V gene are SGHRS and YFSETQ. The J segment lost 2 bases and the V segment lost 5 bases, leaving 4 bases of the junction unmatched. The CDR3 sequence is CASSYSGAYNEQFF. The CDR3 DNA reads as TGCGCCAGCAGTTACAGCGGGGCCTACAATGAGCAGTTCTTC.

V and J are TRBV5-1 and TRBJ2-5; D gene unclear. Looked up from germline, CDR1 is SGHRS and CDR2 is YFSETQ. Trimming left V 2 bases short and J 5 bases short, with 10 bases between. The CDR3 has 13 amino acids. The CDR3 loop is CASSFSAQETQYF. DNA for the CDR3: TGCGCCAGCAGCTTTTCGGCGCAGGAGACCCAGTACTTC.

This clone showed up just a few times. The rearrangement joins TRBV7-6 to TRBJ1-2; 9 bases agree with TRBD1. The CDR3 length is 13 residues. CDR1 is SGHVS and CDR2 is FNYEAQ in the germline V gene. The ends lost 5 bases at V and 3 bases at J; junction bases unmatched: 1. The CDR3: CASSRDRDYGYTF. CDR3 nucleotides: TGTGCCAGCAGCAGGGACAGGGACTATGGCTACACCTTC.

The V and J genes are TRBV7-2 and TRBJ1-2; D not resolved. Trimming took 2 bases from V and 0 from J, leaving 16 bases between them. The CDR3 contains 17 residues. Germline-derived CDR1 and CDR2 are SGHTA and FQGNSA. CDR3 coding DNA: TGTGCCAGCAGCTTATTATCCGGGGATTTAGCTAACTATGGCTACACCTTC. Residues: CASSLLSGDLANYGYTF.

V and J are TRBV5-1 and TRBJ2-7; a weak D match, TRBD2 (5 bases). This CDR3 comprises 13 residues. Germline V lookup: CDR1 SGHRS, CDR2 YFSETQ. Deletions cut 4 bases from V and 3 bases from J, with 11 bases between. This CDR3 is CASSTDWIYEQYF. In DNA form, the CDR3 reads TGCGCCAGCAGCACGGACTGGATCTACGAGCAGTACTTC. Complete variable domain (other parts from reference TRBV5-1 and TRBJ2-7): KAGVTQTPRYLIKTRGQQVTLSCSPISGHRSVSWYQQTPGQGLQFLFEYFSETQRNKGNFPGRFSGRQFSNSRSEMNVSTLELGDSALYLCASSTDWIYEQYFGPGTRLTVT.

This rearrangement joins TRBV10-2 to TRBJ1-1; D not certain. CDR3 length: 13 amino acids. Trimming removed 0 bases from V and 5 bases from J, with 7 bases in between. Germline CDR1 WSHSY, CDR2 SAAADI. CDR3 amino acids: CASSESPGTEAFF. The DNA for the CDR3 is TGCGCCAGCAGTGAGTCTCCGGGAACTGAAGCTTTCTTT.

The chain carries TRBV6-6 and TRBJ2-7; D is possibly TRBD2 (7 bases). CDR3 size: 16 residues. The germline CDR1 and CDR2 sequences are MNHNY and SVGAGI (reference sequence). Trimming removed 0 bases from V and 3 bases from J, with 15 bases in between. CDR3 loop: CASSYSSSGGHYEQYF. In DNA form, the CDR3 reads TGTGCCAGCAGTTACTCGTCTTCCGGGGGGCACTACGAGCAGTACTTC.

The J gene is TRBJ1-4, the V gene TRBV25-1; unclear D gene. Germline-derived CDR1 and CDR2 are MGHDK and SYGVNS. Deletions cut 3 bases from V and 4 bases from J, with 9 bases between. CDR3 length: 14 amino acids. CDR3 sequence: CASSDRAVNEKLFF. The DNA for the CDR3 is TGTGCCAGCAGTGATAGGGCAGTTAATGAAAAACTGTTTTTT.

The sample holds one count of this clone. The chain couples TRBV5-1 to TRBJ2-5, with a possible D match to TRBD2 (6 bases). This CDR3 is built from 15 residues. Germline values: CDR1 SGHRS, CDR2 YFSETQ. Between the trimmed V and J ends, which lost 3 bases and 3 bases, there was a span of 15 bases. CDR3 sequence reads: CASSYGRGAEETQYF. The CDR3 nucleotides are TGCGCCAGCAGCTACGGTCGCGGGGCAGAAGAGACCCAGTACTTC.